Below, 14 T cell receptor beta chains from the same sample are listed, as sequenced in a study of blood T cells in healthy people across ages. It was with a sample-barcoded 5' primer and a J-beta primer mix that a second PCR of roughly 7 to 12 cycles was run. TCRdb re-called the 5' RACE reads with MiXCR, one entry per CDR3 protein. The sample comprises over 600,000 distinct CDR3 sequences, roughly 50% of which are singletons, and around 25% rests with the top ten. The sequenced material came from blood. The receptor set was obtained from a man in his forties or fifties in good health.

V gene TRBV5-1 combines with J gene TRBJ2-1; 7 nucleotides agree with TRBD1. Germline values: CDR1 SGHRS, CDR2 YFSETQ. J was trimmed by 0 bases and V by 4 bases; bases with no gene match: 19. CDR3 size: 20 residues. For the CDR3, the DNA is TGCGCCAGCAGCCTCCTGTCTTCCGGGACAGCCTCCCTCTCCTACAATGAGCAGTTCTTC. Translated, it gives CASSLLSSGTASLSYNEQFF.

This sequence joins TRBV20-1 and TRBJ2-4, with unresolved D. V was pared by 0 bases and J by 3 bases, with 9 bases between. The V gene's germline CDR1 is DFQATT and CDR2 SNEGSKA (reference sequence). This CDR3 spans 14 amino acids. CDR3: CSARDRSGKNIQYF. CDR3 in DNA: TGCAGTGCTAGAGATCGTAGTGGCAAAAACATTCAGTACTTC.

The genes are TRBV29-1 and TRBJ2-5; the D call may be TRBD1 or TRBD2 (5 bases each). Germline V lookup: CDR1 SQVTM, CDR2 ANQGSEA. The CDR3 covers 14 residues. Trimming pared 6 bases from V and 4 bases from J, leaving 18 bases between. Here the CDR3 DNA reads TGCAGCGTCGAACCAGGGCCTGGGGGAGAGACCCAGTACTTC. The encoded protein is CSVEPGPGGETQYF.

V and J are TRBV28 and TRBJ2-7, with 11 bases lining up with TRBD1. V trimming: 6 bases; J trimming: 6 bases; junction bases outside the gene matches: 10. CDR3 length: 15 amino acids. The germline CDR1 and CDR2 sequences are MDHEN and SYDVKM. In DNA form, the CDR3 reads TGTGCCAGCAGCCAATCCGGACAGGGGGCTTCCGAGCAGTACTTC. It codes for CASSQSGQGASEQYF.

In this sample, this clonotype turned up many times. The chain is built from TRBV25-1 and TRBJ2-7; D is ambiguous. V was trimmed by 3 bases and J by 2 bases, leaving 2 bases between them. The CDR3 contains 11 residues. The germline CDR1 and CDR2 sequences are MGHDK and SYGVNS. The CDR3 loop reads CASSDPYEQYF. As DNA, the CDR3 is TGTGCCAGCAGTGATCCCTACGAGCAGTACTTC.

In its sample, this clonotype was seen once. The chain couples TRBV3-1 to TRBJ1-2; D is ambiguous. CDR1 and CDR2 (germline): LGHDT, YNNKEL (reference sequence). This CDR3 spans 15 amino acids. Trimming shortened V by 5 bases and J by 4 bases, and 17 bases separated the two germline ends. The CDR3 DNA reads TGTGCCAGCAGCTCCACCCGGGATCCTATCTATGGCTACACCTTC. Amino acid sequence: CASSSTRDPIYGYTF. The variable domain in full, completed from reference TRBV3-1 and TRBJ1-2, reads DTAVSQTPKYLVTQMGNDKSIKCEQNLGHDTMYWYKQDSKKFLKIMFSYNNKELIINETVPNRFSPKSPDKAHLNLHINSLELGDSAVYFCASSSTRDPIYGYTFGSGTRLTVV.

CDR3: CASSQEQSGREKLFF. The CDR3 nucleotides are TGCGCCAGCAGCCAAGAACAATCCGGAAGGGAAAAACTGTTTTTT. V is TRBV4-3 and J is TRBJ1-4; D is unclear. V was cut by 0 bases and J by 8 bases, with 13 bases left in between. CDR1 is LGHNA and CDR2 is YSLEER in the germline V gene. There are 15 residues in the CDR3.

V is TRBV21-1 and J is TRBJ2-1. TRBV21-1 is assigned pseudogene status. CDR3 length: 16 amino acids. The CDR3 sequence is CASSKSQQPINNEQFF. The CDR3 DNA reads TGTGCCAGCAGCAAATCTCAGCAACCAATAAACAATGAGCAGTTCTTC.

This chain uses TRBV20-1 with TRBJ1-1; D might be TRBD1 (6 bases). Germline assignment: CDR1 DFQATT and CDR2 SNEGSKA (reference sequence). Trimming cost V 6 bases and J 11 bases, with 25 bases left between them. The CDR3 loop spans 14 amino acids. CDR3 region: CSATQSVTGLMAFF. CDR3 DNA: TGCAGTGCCACCCAAAGCGTAACAGGGTTGATGGCTTTCTTT.

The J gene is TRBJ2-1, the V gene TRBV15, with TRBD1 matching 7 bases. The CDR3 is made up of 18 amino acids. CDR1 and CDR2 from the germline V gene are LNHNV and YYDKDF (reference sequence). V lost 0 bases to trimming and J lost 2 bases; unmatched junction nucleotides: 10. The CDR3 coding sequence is TGTGCCACCAGCAGAGATCTTCTGGGACAGCGTCCCTACAATGAGCAGTTCTTC. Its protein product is CATSRDLLGQRPYNEQFF.

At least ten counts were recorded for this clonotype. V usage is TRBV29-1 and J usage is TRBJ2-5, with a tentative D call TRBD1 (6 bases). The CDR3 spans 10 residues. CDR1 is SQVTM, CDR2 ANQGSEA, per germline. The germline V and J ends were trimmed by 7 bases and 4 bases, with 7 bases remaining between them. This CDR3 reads CSATGETQYF. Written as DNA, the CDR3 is TGCAGCGCGACAGGAGAGACCCAGTACTTC.

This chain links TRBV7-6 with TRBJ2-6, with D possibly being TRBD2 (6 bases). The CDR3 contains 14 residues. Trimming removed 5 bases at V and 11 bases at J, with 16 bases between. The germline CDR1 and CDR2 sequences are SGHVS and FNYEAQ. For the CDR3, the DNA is TGTGCCAGCAGCCTGGGAGGATCTGGGGACGTCCTGACTTTC. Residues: CASSLGGSGDVLTF.

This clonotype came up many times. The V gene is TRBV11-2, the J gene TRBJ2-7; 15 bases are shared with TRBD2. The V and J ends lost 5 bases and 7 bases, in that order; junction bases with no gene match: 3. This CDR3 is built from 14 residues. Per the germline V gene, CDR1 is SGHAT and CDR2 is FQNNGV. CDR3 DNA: TGTGCCAGCAGCCTTGGACTAGCGGGAGGGGAGCAGTACTTC. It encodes CASSLGLAGGEQYF.

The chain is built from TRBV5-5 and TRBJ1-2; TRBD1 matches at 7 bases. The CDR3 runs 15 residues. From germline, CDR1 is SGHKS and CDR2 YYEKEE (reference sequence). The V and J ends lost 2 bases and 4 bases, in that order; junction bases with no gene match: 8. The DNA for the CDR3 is TGTGCCAGCAGCTTACAGGGGATTGTAGGCTATGGCTACACCTTC. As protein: CASSLQGIVGYGYTF. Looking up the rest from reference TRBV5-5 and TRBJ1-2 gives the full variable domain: DAGVTQSPTHLIKTRGQQVTLRCSPISGHKSVSWYQQVLGQGPQFIFQYYEKEERGRGNFPDRFSARQFPNYSSELNVNALLLGDSALYLCASSLQGIVGYGYTFGSGTRLTVV.